The 27 T cell receptor beta chains below were found in one sample sequenced in a study of blood T cells in healthy people across ages. A second PCR of about 7 to 11 cycles used a sample-barcoded 5' primer and a J-beta primer mix. TCRdb passed the 5' RACE reads through MiXCR, listing each CDR3 protein once. Counted here are about 1,600,000 distinct CDR3 sequences, approximately 38% occurring once; the ten biggest clones make up approximately 7.9%. Material: blood. Receptors originate from a woman between 18 and 29 years old in good health.

The chain uses TRBV12-3 or TRBV12-4 and TRBJ2-3, with 12 bases aligning to TRBD2. After removal of 5 bases from V and 3 bases from J, the junction contained 6 bases not matched to a gene. This CDR3 region has 16 residues. The CDR3 loop reads CASSPLAGGWTDTQYF. For the CDR3, the DNA is TGTGCCAGCAGTCCCCTAGCGGGAGGGTGGACAGATACGCAGTATTTT.

The chain combines TRBV4-1 with TRBJ2-7; 10 bases map to TRBD2. Trimming cost V 2 bases and J 12 bases; bases outside gene matches: 19. CDR1 is MGHRA and CDR2 is YSYEKL in the germline V gene. There are 17 residues in the CDR3. CDR3 residues: CASSQTTYTPAGGLWYF. The CDR3 region has the DNA TGCGCCAGCAGCCAAACCACCTATACACCAGCGGGAGGGCTCTGGTACTTC.

The chain joins TRBV13 to TRBJ2-1, with D possibly TRBD2 on 5 matching bases. CDR1 is PRHDT, CDR2 FYEKMQ, per germline (reference sequence). The CDR3 totals 15 residues. The V and J ends lost 4 bases and 8 bases respectively, with 18 bases between them. CDR3 coding DNA: TGTGCCAGCAGCTCCCTAGCCGAACCGATCGATGAGCAGTTCTTC. This sequence encodes CASSSLAEPIDEQFF.

This chain connects TRBV10-3 to TRBJ1-4; D is ambiguous. V was trimmed by 3 bases and J by 4 bases, leaving 15 bases between them. Germline values: CDR1 ENHRY, CDR2 SYGVKD. The CDR3 runs to 16 residues. DNA for the CDR3: TGTGCCATCAGTGATCCCGCGACACGAAGTAATGAAAAACTGTTTTTT. This codes for CAISDPATRSNEKLFF.

This clonotype has a handful of counts. V usage is TRBV20-1 and J usage is TRBJ1-2; D gene uncertain. The CDR3 is 8 residues long. CDR1 is DFQATT, CDR2 SNEGSKA, per germline (reference sequence). The CDR3, as DNA: TGCAGGAGCTATGGCTACACCTTC. It is translated as CRSYGYTF.

V usage is TRBV11-2 and J usage is TRBJ2-7; TRBD1 agrees at 9 bases. The length of the CDR3 is 15 residues. Germline values: CDR1 SGHAT, CDR2 FQNNGV. V was pared by 6 bases and J by 7 bases, with 13 bases of the junction left unmatched. This CDR3 reads CASSFRDRDLDEQYF. The CDR3 bases are TGTGCCAGCAGTTTCCGGGACAGGGATCTAGATGAGCAGTACTTC.

In this sample, this clonotype turned up once. This rearrangement joins TRBV6-1 to TRBJ2-2, with 8 bases matching TRBD1. The germline V gene has CDR1 MNHNS and CDR2 SASEGT. This CDR3 comprises 15 residues. V lost 7 bases to trimming and J lost 10 bases; unmatched junction nucleotides: 14. The CDR3 DNA reads as TGTGCCAGCATCGCAGGACAGGGATGGCCGACGGAGCTGTTTTTT. Translation: CASIAGQGWPTELFF.

This clonotype was detected only once. At one of its ends the junction is not consistent with the germline gene, which may arise from a read error. This chain joins TRBV5-5 and TRBJ2-3; 11 bases line up with TRBD1. Germline CDR1 and CDR2: SGHKS and YYEKEE (reference sequence). The CDR3 extends over 16 amino acids. In nucleotides, the CDR3 is TGTGCCAGTAGCTTAAGGGACAGGGGGTCCACAGATACGCAGTATTTT. Amino acids: CASSLRDRGSTDTQYF.

This sequence joins TRBV20-1 and TRBJ1-1; D is uncertain. The germline CDR1 and CDR2 sequences are DFQATT and SNEGSKA (reference sequence). The CDR3 is 11 amino acids. Trimming shortened V by 5 bases and J by 6 bases, and 10 bases separated the two germline ends. CDR3 in amino acids: CSAYDYPEAFF. CDR3 sequence (DNA): TGCAGTGCTTATGACTACCCTGAAGCTTTCTTT.

This clonotype was observed a few times. It is unclear where the CDR3 begins or ends on the DNA, so no DNA is shown, and the CDR3 is as TCRdb lists it. The rearrangement links TRBV28 to TRBJ2-1; the tabulated D call, TRBD2, remains unverified against the DNA. Germline CDR1 is MDHEN and CDR2 is SYDVKM. From its first to its last residue, the CDR3 has 17 amino acids. The CDR3 is CASSSSGGPSSYNEQFF.

The chain carries TRBV12-3 or TRBV12-4 and TRBJ2-1; perhaps TRBD2 as D (5 bases). V lost 6 bases, J lost 10 bases, and 13 bases lay in between. The CDR3 is made up of 12 amino acids. CDR3 DNA: TGTGCCAGCAGCAAGGACTCCCAGGAGCAGTTCTTC. Its protein is CASSKDSQEQFF.

This chain connects TRBV10-3 to TRBJ2-7; TRBD2 is a possible D gene (5 bases). With 2 bases removed from V and 2 bases from J, the gap between germline ends came to 10 bases. The germline CDR1 and CDR2 sequences are ENHRY and SYGVKD. The CDR3 runs 14 residues. CDR3 sequence: CAISEHEGPYEQYF. The CDR3 DNA sequence: TGTGCCATCAGTGAGCATGAGGGCCCCTACGAGCAGTACTTC.

This chain links TRBV12-3 or TRBV12-4 with TRBJ2-7, with D possibly being TRBD1 (6 bases). The DNA end favors TRBJ2-5, so the J call may be wrong. This CDR3 has 16 residues. CDR3 nucleotides: TGTGCCAGCAGTTTAAGGCAGGGGTGGCTATTTGAGACCCAGTACTTC. Protein sequence: CASSLRQGWLFETQYF.

Here the CDR3 DNA reads TGCAGCGTTGAAAAGGGCGCGAAAGCTTTCTTT. Protein: CSVEKGAKAFF. The chain employs TRBV29-1 and TRBJ1-1, with D hard to call. V gave up 2 bases and J gave up 9 bases, with 10 bases separating them. Germline CDR1 SQVTM, CDR2 ANQGSEA. The CDR3 is made up of 11 amino acids. The variable domain in full, completed from reference TRBV29-1 and TRBJ1-1, reads SAVISQKPSRDICQRGTSLTIQCQVDSQVTMMFWYRQQPGQSLTLIATANQGSEATYESGFVIDKFPISRPNLTFSTLTVSNMSPEDSSIYLCSVEKGAKAFFGQGTRLTVV.

V usage is TRBV27 and J usage is TRBJ2-5; 10 bases line up with TRBD2. The CDR3 length is 14 residues. V lost 3 bases, J lost 11 bases, and 9 bases stayed unmatched. Germline CDR1 reads MNHEY; CDR2 reads SMNVEV (reference sequence). This CDR3 is CASSLTLAGDEQYF. For the CDR3, the DNA is TGTGCCAGCAGTTTGACGCTAGCGGGGGATGAGCAGTACTTC.

This clonotype was observed a handful of times. This rearrangement joins TRBV6-1 to TRBJ2-5, with D possibly matching TRBD1 (5 bases). Trimming shortened V by 6 bases and J by 0 bases, and 11 bases separated the two germline ends. The CDR3 contains 14 residues. Per germline, CDR1 MNHNS and CDR2 SASEGT. CDR3 nucleotide sequence: TGTGCCAGCAGGCCCGGACAAAACCAAGAGACCCAGTACTTC. Residues: CASRPGQNQETQYF.

This chain links TRBV20-1 with TRBJ2-3, with D possibly matching TRBD1 (6 bases). The CDR3 has 11 amino acids. CDR1 DFQATT and CDR2 SNEGSKA come from the germline V gene (reference sequence). V was cut by 4 bases and J by 6 bases, with 8 bases left in between. The CDR3 loop is CSAMRGDTQYF. CDR3 nucleotide sequence: TGCAGTGCTATGAGGGGGGATACGCAGTATTTT.

The chain recombines TRBV7-8 with TRBJ2-1; 14 nucleotides align to TRBD2. The V and J ends lost 1 base and 8 bases, in that order; junction bases with no gene match: 4. Germline-derived CDR1 and CDR2 are SGHVS and FQNEAQ. CDR3 size: 16 residues. The CDR3 is CASSLGTSGGRYEQFF. The CDR3, as DNA: TGTGCCAGCAGCTTAGGGACTAGCGGGGGGCGATATGAGCAGTTCTTC.

This chain uses TRBV6-2 or TRBV6-3 with TRBJ2-7; D is perhaps TRBD2 (5 bases). There are 15 residues in the CDR3. Germline CDR1 is MNHEY and CDR2 is SVGEGT. Trimming removed 6 bases at V and 2 bases at J, with 17 bases between. DNA for the CDR3: TGTGCCAGCAGGCTCGGGGTAGCCAACCCCTACGAGCAGTACTTC. This translates into CASRLGVANPYEQYF.

The chain uses TRBV6-9 and TRBJ2-7; 8 bases line up with TRBD1. The CDR3 sequence is 18 residues long. In germline, CDR1 is MNHGY, CDR2 SVAAGI. V shed 6 bases and J 4 bases; nucleotides not matched to a gene: 20. The CDR3 loop reads CASSNPLNTGGVWYEQYF. The CDR3 DNA reads as TGTGCCAGCAGCAACCCACTAAACACAGGGGGAGTTTGGTACGAGCAGTACTTC.

V is TRBV12-3 or TRBV12-4 and J is TRBJ2-7, with D tentatively TRBD1 (6 bases). V was cut by 3 bases and J by 2 bases, with 14 bases left in between. The CDR3 has 15 residues. CDR3 DNA: TGTGCCAGCAGTTTCAAGCTGGACAGTGCCTACGAGCAGTACTTC. Translating gives CASSFKLDSAYEQYF.

V and J are TRBV10-3 and TRBJ2-3; D gene uncertain. V was shortened by 0 bases and J by 11 bases, with 15 bases between the two germline ends. Germline-derived CDR1 and CDR2 are ENHRY and SYGVKD. The CDR3 runs to 14 residues. Here the CDR3 reads CAISESTVIPGQYF. CDR3 nucleotide sequence: TGTGCCATCAGTGAGTCGACGGTAATCCCAGGGCAGTATTTT.

Only a few counts were recorded for this clonotype. This chain connects TRBV2 to TRBJ2-5; D may be TRBD1 (6 bases). With the DNA end fitting TRBJ2-7 better, the J assignment may be wrong. The CDR3 covers 14 residues. Germline V gene sequence: CDR1 SNHLY, CDR2 FYNNEI. The CDR3 nucleotides are TGTGCCAGCAGTGAAGAGACAGGTACCTACGAGCAGTACTTC. Protein product: CASSEETGTYEQYF.

The rearrangement uses TRBV3-1 and TRBJ1-2; weak D call: TRBD1 (6 bases). The CDR3 is 14 residues long. Germline CDR1 reads LGHDT; CDR2 reads YNNKEL (reference sequence). Deletions cut 6 bases from V and 0 bases from J, with 11 bases between. CDR3 residues: CASRIQGANYGYTF. Here the CDR3 DNA reads TGTGCCAGCAGGATACAGGGAGCTAACTATGGCTACACCTTC.

The table lists this clonotype with a few counts. This chain uses TRBV28 with TRBJ2-7, with D perhaps TRBD2 (6 bases). There are 16 residues in the CDR3. Looked up from germline, CDR1 is MDHEN and CDR2 is SYDVKM. Trimming removed 6 bases from V and 7 bases from J, with 25 bases in between. This CDR3 reads CASSADQGSGSNEQYF. DNA for the CDR3: TGTGCCAGCAGCGCCGACCAGGGATCCGGGAGCAATGAGCAGTACTTC.

The chain combines TRBV25-1 with TRBJ1-2, with a weak D call TRBD1 (5 bases). Trimming took 3 bases from V and 5 from J, leaving 13 bases between them. Germline V gives CDR1 MGHDK, CDR2 SYGVNS. The CDR3 has 14 amino acids. The CDR3 DNA follows: TGTGCCAGCAGTGACCCGGGGGGGTTTTATGGCTACACCTTC. The encoded protein is CASSDPGGFYGYTF.

This clonotype has more than one count but fewer than ten. The J gene is TRBJ2-5, the V gene TRBV7-8; 9 positions agree with TRBD2. The CDR3 covers 16 residues. Germline CDR1 reads SGHVS; CDR2 reads FQNEAQ. V was clipped by 1 base and J by 2 bases; unmatched bases: 5. Here the CDR3 DNA reads TGTGCCAGCAGCTTAGTTGGACTAGCGTCACAAGAGACCCAGTACTTC. It encodes CASSLVGLASQETQYF. Complete variable domain (other parts from reference TRBV7-8 and TRBJ2-5): GAGVSQSPRYKVAKRGQDVALRCDPISGHVSLFWYQQALGQGPEFLTYFQNEAQLDKSGLPSDRFFAERPEGSVSTLKIQRTQQEDSAVYLCASSLVGLASQETQYFGPGTRLLVL.